The present entry profiles one T cell receptor beta chain with its context. Its antigen remains unknown. These data are taken from a study of shared clonotypes between healthy human individuals. Findings of the study overall: Of the naive CD4 clonotypes, around 5% were shared across a few donors. Clonotype sharing among donors was expected to depend on sequencing depth.

The CDR3 runs to 14 residues. V was pared by 4 bases and J by 3 bases, with 12 bases between. Germline V gene data show CDR1 as MDHEN and CDR2 as SYDVKM. Sequencing used immunoSEQ multiplex PCR; TCRdb keeps in-frame clones, though not all of them. Found here are almost 750,000 clones, roughly 72% of them singletons; the top ten hold under 2%. CD4+ cells were split into CD45RA+ naive and CD45RA-negative memory subsets. V gene TRBV28 combines with J gene TRBJ1-2; D is unresolved. Sequenced sample: memory CD4+ T cells sorted from blood. Subset indicated: CD45RA-negative fraction. The receptor was derived from a woman younger than 45 in good health. Written as DNA, the CDR3 is TGTGCCAGCAGTTCCGGACTTCGTCACTATGGCTACACCTTC. It is translated as CASSSGLRHYGYTF.